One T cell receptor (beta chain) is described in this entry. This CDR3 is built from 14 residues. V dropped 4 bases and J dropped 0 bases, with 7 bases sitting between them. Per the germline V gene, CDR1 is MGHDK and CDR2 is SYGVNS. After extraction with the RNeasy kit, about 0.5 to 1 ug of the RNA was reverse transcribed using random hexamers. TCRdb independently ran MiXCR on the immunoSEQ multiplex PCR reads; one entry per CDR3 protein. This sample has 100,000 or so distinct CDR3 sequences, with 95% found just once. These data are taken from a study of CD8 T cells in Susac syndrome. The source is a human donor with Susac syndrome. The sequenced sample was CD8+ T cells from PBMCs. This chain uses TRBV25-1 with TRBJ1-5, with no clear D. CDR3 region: CASSGSGSNQPQHF. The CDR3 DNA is TGTGCCAGCAGTGGGTCGGGTAGCAATCAGCCCCAGCATTTT.